The T cell receptor beta chain described here comes from a study of CD8 T cells in ankylosing spondylitis. The study's findings and limits: There were earlier reports of some motif variants in reactive arthritis synovial fluid and blood. Reportedly, disease-linked clones are significantly enriched in ankylosing spondylitis patients' matched synovial fluid. In peripheral blood, disease-linked CD8+ clones occurred at relatively low frequencies.

The V gene lost 0 bases and the J gene lost 0 bases, with 14 bases spanning the gap. This CDR3 contains 17 residues. Germline V lookup: CDR1 SQVTM, CDR2 ANQGSEA. This clonotype was picked up a small number of times. Its antigen remains unknown. In making TCR beta libraries, quantitative 5'-RACE with molecular barcodes was used. TCRdb redid the calling of the 5' RACE reads with MiXCR, one entry per CDR3 protein. The sample yields approximately 260,000 distinct CDR3 sequences, 15% to 20% seen once. This sequence joins TRBV29-1 and TRBJ2-2; D might be TRBD2 (7 bases). The sequenced material came from blood, either unsorted or a sorted T cell fraction (not recorded which). The TCR comes from a male donor with ankylosing spondylitis or in good health (not recorded which). Here the CDR3 DNA reads TGCAGCGTTGAAGATCTTGGGGGGGCGGCGAACACCGGGGAGCTGTTTTTT. It codes for CSVEDLGGAANTGELFF.